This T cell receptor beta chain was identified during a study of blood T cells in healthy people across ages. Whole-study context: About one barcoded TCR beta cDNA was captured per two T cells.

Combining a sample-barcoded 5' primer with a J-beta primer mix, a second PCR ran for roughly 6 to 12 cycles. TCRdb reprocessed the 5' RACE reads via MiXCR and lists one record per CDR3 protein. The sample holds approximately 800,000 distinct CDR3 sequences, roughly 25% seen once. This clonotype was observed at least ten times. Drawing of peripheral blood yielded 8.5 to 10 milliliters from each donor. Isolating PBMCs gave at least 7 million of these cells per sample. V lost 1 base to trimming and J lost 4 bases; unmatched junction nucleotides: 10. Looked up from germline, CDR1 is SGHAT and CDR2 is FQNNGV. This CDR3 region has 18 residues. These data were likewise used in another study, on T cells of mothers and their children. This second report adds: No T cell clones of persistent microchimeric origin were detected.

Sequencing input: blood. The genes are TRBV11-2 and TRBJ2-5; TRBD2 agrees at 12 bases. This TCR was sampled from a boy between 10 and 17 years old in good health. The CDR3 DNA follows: TGTGCCAGCAGCTTAGCCACTTCTAGCGGGGGGGCCCTAGAGACCCAGTACTTC. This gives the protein CASSLATSSGGALETQYF.